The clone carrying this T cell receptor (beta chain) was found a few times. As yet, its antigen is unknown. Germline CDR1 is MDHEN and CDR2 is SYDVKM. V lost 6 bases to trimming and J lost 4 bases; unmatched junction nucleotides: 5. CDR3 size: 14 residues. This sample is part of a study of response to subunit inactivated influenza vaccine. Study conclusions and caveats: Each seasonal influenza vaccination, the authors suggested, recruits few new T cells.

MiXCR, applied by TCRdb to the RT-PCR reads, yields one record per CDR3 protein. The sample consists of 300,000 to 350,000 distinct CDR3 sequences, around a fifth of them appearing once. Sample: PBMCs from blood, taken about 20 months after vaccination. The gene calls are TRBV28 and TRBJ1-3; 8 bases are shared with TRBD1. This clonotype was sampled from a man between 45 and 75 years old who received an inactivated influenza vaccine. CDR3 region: CASSRTGTGNTIYF. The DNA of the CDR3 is TGTGCCAGCAGCCGGACAGGGACGGGAAACACCATATATTTT.